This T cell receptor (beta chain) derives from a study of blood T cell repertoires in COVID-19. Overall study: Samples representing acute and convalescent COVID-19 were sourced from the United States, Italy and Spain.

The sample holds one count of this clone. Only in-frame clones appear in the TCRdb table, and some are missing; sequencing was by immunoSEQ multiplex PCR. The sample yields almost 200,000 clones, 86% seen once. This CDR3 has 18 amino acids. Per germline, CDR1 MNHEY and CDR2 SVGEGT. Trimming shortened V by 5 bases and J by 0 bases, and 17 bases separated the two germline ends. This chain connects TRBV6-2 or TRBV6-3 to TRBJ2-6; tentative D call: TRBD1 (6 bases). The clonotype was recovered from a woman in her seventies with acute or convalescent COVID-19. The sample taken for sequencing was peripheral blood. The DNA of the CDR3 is TGTGCCAGCAGTCGCCCCCGTCAAGGGGGCTCTGGGGCCAACGTCCTGACTTTC. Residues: CASSRPRQGGSGANVLTF.